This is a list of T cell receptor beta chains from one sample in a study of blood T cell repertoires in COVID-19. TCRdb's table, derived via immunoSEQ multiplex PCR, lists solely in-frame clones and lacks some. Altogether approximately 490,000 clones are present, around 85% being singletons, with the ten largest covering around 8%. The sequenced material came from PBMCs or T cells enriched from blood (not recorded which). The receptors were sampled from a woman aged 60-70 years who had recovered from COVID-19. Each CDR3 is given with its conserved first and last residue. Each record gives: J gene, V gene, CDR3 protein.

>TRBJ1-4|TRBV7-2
CASSLTPFPGQEKLFF
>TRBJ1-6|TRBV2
CASNQQGALYNSPLHF
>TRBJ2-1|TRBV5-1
CASSRTYSEQFF
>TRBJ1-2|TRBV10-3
CAITDRGGDYGYTF
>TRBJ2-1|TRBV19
CASSIKEVPWGEQFF
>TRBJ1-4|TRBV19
CASSIYRGALQGATNEKLFF
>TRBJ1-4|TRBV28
CASSLEGTNEKLFF
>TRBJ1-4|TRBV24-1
CATSDGLAGPLATNEKLFF
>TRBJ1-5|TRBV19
CASSPISGQDFNQPQHF
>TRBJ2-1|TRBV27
CASSFTDYNEQFF
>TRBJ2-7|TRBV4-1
CASSQGNPGSDYEQYF
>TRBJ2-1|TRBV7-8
CASSLTLAGDNEQFF
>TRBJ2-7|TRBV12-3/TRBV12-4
CASSPLTAYEQYF
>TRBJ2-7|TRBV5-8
CASSLDIYEQYF
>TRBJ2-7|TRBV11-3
CASSPWGLHSYEQYF
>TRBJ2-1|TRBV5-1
CASRAPGLAGGPNEQFF
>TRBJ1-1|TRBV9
CASSVAGTGSGGAFF
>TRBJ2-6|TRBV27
CASSFRRTGGAGGGANVLTF
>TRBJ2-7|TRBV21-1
CASSIPDRASYEQYF
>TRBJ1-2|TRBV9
CASSPPGTINYGYTF
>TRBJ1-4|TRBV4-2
CASSPRTGSEKLFF
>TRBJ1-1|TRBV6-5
CASTRGAPEAFF